Below, 20 T cell receptor beta chains from the same sample are listed, as sequenced in a study of spatial heterogeneity in lung cancer. Time point reported: sample taken at primary tumor resection. TCRdb reprocessed the 5' RACE reads via MiXCR and lists one record per CDR3 protein. This sample has about 78,000 distinct CDR3 sequences, with 7.5% to 9.5% found just once. The sample was PBMCs, taken at surgery. The receptors stem from a male donor with early-stage non-small cell lung cancer.

This clonotype has just a few counts. V gene TRBV20-1 combines with J gene TRBJ2-7; 11 bases are shared with TRBD2. Germline lookup yields CDR1 DFQATT and CDR2 SNEGSKA (reference sequence). Germline trimming cut 5 bases from V and 0 bases from J; bases unmatched to any gene: 3. The CDR3 covers 14 residues. CDR3 nucleotide sequence: TGCAGTGCTCGACTAGCGGGAAGCTCCTACGAGCAGTACTTC. Its translation: CSARLAGSSYEQYF.

This clonotype has only a few counts. V and J are TRBV7-9 and TRBJ2-1, with D hard to call. The germline V gene encodes CDR1 SEHNR and CDR2 FQNEAQ (reference sequence). This CDR3 comprises 12 residues. V dropped 3 bases and J dropped 6 bases, with 6 bases sitting between them. CDR3 nucleotide sequence: TGTGCCAGCAGCTTTGGTCTCAATGAGCAGTTCTTC. Its protein product is CASSFGLNEQFF.

In its sample, this clonotype was seen many times. V gene TRBV20-1 combines with J gene TRBJ1-1; TRBD1 matches at 7 bases. Germline V lookup: CDR1 DFQATT, CDR2 SNEGSKA (reference sequence). Trimming took 7 bases from V and 0 from J; bases not matched to a gene: 5. The CDR3 is 13 residues long. As DNA, the CDR3 is TGCAGTGTTCAAGGGACAGTGAACACTGAAGCTTTCTTT. Translation gives CSVQGTVNTEAFF.

This clonotype was observed a handful of times. The chain combines TRBV6-2 or TRBV6-3 with TRBJ1-1; maybe TRBD1 (6 bases). CDR3 length equals 10 residues. The V end was cut by 6 bases, the J end by 8 bases, with 7 bases between. Germline V gene data show CDR1 as MNHEY and CDR2 as SVGEGT. CDR3 loop: CASRGGEAFF. CDR3 bases: TGTGCCAGCAGAGGGGGGGAAGCTTTCTTT.

A few counts support this clonotype. The V gene is TRBV18, the J gene TRBJ2-2; 10 bases are shared with TRBD2. The junction had 6 bases not matched to a gene; V was cut back by 2 bases and J by 6 bases. The CDR3 runs 16 residues. Germline V gene lookup returns CDR1 KGHSH and CDR2 LQKENI. As DNA, the CDR3 is TGTGCCAGCTCACCAAGGACTAGCGGATCCCCCGGGGAGCTGTTTTTT. It is translated as CASSPRTSGSPGELFF. Variable domain in full (rest from reference TRBV18 and TRBJ2-2): NAGVMQNPRHLVRRRGQEARLRCSPMKGHSHVYWYRQLPEEGLKFMVYLQKENIIDESGMPKERFSAEFPKEGPSILRIQQVVRGDSAAYFCASSPRTSGSPGELFFGEGSRLTVL.

This clonotype was seen repeatedly, ten times or more. The chain carries TRBV10-3 and TRBJ2-1, with 9 positions matching TRBD2. The CDR3 runs 15 residues. V gave up 7 bases and J gave up 4 bases; unmatched junction bases: 8. Germline CDR1 ENHRY, CDR2 SYGVKD. The CDR3 nucleotides read TGTGCCATCACCAAACTAGCGGGTTCTTACAATGAGCAGTTCTTC. It specifies CAITKLAGSYNEQFF.

This clonotype came up many times. The chain carries TRBV11-2 and TRBJ2-3; D gene uncertain. This CDR3 region has 14 residues. V lost 1 base, J lost 5 bases, and 10 bases lay in between. The V gene's germline CDR1 is SGHAT and CDR2 FQNNGV. The chain's CDR3 is CASSLVGSGDTQYF. CDR3 nucleotides: TGTGCCAGCAGCTTAGTAGGATCCGGAGATACGCAGTATTTT. Combining the CDR3 with reference TRBV11-2 and TRBJ2-3 gives the whole variable domain EAGVAQSPRYKIIEKRQSVAFWCNPISGHATLYWYQQILGQGPKLLIQFQNNGVVDDSQLPKDRFSAERLKGVDSTLKIQPAKLEDSAVYLCASSLVGSGDTQYFGPGTRLTVL.

This clonotype was seen many times. J is TRBJ2-3 and V is TRBV20-1, with a tentative D call TRBD2 (6 bases). The CDR3 is 14 residues long. The germline V and J ends were trimmed by 3 bases and 5 bases, with 15 bases remaining between them. Per the germline V gene, CDR1 is DFQATT and CDR2 is SNEGSKA (reference sequence). The CDR3 coding sequence is TGCAGTGCTAGGGGGCGCCCAGCGGGAGATACGCAGTATTTT. Translated, it gives CSARGRPAGDTQYF.

This clonotype appeared a few times. The chain couples TRBV5-6 to TRBJ2-6; D gene ambiguous. V dropped 2 bases and J dropped 3 bases, with 3 bases sitting between them. The V gene's germline CDR1 is SGHDT and CDR2 YYEEEE. CDR3 length: 13 residues. CDR3 loop: CASSFYGANVLTF. CDR3 nucleotides: TGTGCCAGCAGCTTCTATGGGGCCAACGTCCTGACTTTC.

This clonotype was recorded at least ten times. The genes are TRBV7-2 and TRBJ1-5; the D is unclear. V was clipped by 4 bases and J by 0 bases, with 7 bases between them. Per germline, CDR1 SGHTA and CDR2 FQGNSA. The CDR3 spans 14 residues. This CDR3 is CASSYTDSNQPQHF. The DNA for the CDR3 is TGTGCCAGCAGCTACACAGATAGCAATCAGCCCCAGCATTTT.

This sequence joins TRBV20-1 and TRBJ2-3, with D possibly matching TRBD2 (5 bases). There are 16 residues in the CDR3. The V end was cut by 4 bases, the J end by 4 bases, with 21 bases between. Germline loops: CDR1 DFQATT, CDR2 SNEGSKA (reference sequence). The CDR3 DNA is TGCAGTGCTAAAGGGTCCCGAGGGAACCGCGCAGATACGCAGTATTTT. It is translated as CSAKGSRGNRADTQYF.

The chain is built from TRBV5-1 and TRBJ1-2; TRBD1 aligns across 7 bases. Germline CDR1 is SGHRS and CDR2 is YFSETQ. V gave up 6 bases and J gave up 0 bases; unmatched junction bases: 8. The CDR3 loop spans 15 amino acids. The CDR3 DNA is TGCGCCAGCACCCCTCGGACAGGCACTAACTATGGCTACACCTTC. This codes for CASTPRTGTNYGYTF.

This clonotype was counted between two and nine times. The genes are TRBV29-1 and TRBJ2-7; no definite D call. From germline, CDR1 is SQVTM and CDR2 ANQGSEA. This CDR3 has 13 residues. Trimming stripped 4 bases from V and 3 bases from J, with 13 bases between. CDR3 sequence: CSVVPRRSYEQYF. CDR3 nucleotides: TGCAGCGTTGTTCCGCGGAGAAGCTACGAGCAGTACTTC.

J is TRBJ2-2 and V is TRBV5-1, with 7 bases aligning to TRBD1. Germline CDR1 and CDR2: SGHRS and YFSETQ. V shed 5 bases and J 6 bases; nucleotides not matched to a gene: 13. This CDR3 has 16 amino acids. The CDR3 nucleotides are TGCGCCAGCAGTTCCGGGACAGTCAGCGGCGCCGGGGAGCTGTTTTTT. Its protein is CASSSGTVSGAGELFF.

This clonotype was seen repeatedly, ten times or more. The gene calls are TRBV21-1 and TRBJ2-1; the D call TRBD1 from the table was never checked on the DNA. TRBV21-1 represents a pseudogene. CDR3 length equals 13 residues. DNA of the CDR3: TGTGCCAGCACCCCTGACAGGTACAATGAGCAGTTCTTC. Translating gives CASTPDRYNEQFF.

This clonotype was observed at least ten times. This chain uses TRBV28 with TRBJ2-7; D not resolved. V lost 5 bases to trimming and J lost 2 bases, with 4 bases between them. The CDR3 is made up of 11 amino acids. Germline loops: CDR1 MDHEN, CDR2 SYDVKM. CDR3 sequence reads: CASSPAYEQYF. CDR3 coding DNA: TGTGCCAGCAGTCCTGCCTACGAGCAGTACTTC.

The table lists this clonotype with many counts. The gene calls are TRBV6-2 or TRBV6-3 and TRBJ2-7, with TRBD1 as a possible D gene (5 bases). The CDR3 length is 15 residues. The V gene's germline CDR1 is MNHEY and CDR2 SVGEGT. The V end was cut by 2 bases, the J end by 2 bases, with 13 bases between. The CDR3: CASSYRPGHPYEQYF. In DNA, the CDR3 is TGTGCCAGCAGTTACAGGCCAGGACATCCCTACGAGCAGTACTTC.

This clonotype was counted ten times or more. The CDR3, as DNA: TGTGCCAGCAGCGCGTTGGGGAGGGGGCGAGACGAGCAGTACTTC. The encoded protein is CASSALGRGRDEQYF. V and J are TRBV7-9 and TRBJ2-7, with D perhaps being TRBD1 or TRBD2 (7 bases each). This CDR3 has 15 residues. V was shortened by 5 bases and J by 5 bases, with 19 bases between the two germline ends. Germline V CDR1 and CDR2: SEHNR, FQNEAQ (reference sequence).

This clonotype has a handful of counts. The rearrangement joins TRBV27 to TRBJ2-7, with 7 nucleotides matching TRBD1. V lost 6 bases, J lost 5 bases, and 10 bases stayed unmatched. The germline gives CDR1 MNHEY, CDR2 SMNVEV (reference sequence). CDR3 length: 14 amino acids. CDR3 sequence reads: CASSSVDRVNEQYF. The CDR3 DNA follows: TGTGCCAGCAGCAGCGTTGACAGGGTCAACGAGCAGTACTTC.

The chain uses TRBV20-1 and TRBJ1-1, with D unclear. The CDR3 covers 12 residues. Germline V lookup: CDR1 DFQATT, CDR2 SNEGSKA (reference sequence). Trimming pared 4 bases from V and 1 base from J, leaving 7 bases between. CDR3 nucleotides: TGCAGTGCTACCTTTGCGAACACTGAAGCTTTCTTT. Encoded protein: CSATFANTEAFF.